The clone carrying this TCR beta chain was seen a few times. This entry belongs to a study of T cells in Graves' hyperthyroidism and ophthalmopathy. Germline V gene lookup returns CDR1 MDHEN and CDR2 SYDVKM. The germline V and J ends were trimmed by 3 bases and 8 bases, with 11 bases remaining between them. The CDR3 is made up of 13 amino acids. The TCR beta CDR3 regions underwent amplification using RNA transcripts as the source. First-round RT-PCR of the TCR CDR3 relied on the HTBI primer set. TCRdb processed the multiplex PCR reads anew with MiXCR; each CDR3 protein has one entry. This table holds 350,000 or so distinct CDR3 sequences, around 18% found once.

This chain joins TRBV28 and TRBJ1-3; D is perhaps TRBD1 (5 bases). Material: blood. The TCR originated in a woman aged 40 to 55 with Graves' ophthalmopathy. CDR3 bases: TGTGCCAGCAGTTTTGTCAGGGTACACACCATATATTTT. Protein: CASSFVRVHTIYF.